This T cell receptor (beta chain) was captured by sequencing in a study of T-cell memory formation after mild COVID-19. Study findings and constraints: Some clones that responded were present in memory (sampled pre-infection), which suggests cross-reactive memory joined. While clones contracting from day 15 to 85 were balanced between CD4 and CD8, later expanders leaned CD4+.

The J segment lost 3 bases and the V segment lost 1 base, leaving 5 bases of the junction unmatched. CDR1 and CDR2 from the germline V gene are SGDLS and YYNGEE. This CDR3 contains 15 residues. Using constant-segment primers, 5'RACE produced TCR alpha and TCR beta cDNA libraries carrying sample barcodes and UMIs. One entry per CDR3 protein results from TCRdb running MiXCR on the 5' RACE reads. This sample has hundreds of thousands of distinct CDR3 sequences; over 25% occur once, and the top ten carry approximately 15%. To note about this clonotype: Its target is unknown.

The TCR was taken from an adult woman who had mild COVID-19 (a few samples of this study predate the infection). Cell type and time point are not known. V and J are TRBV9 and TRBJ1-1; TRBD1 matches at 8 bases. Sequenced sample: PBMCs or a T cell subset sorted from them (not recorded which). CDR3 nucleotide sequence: TGTGCCAGCAGCGTACAGGGGGCAGGAGACACTGAAGCTTTCTTT. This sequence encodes CASSVQGAGDTEAFF.